This T cell receptor (beta chain) was retrieved from a study of T cell responses to AZD1222 COVID-19 vaccine (dated by TCRdb to the early 2020s). About the study as a whole: Because spike-specific TCR depth and breadth did not differ between the two schedules, AZD1222 recipients who got a second dose at roughly 4 weeks were pooled with those who got a second dose at roughly 12 weeks. Trial participants were enrolled into age subgroups of 18-55, 56-69 and 70-plus years, which contained 148, 28 and 57 TCR-sequenced participants, respectively. A total of about 230 trial participants underwent TCR sequencing, of whom 200 to 220 received two doses of AZD1222 and around 26 received two doses of the MenACWY control vaccine. Study-wide findings and limitations: The 56-69-year group was small, and its depth increase did not reach significance, likely because of low power. Spike-specific TCR breadth and depth rose significantly after two AZD1222 doses compared with day 0 and with MenACWY recipients. No day 14 peak-response samples were available, so repertoires were characterized only after the peak T cell response. Conclusions about previously exposed vaccinees are limited, since just five or six AZD1222 recipients were seropositive for SARS-CoV-2 at baseline. Reportedly, almost half of the unique spike-specific TCRs recognized epitopes lying outside the regions that are mutated in the B.1.351 and B.1.1.7 variants. CD4 TCRs associated with the vaccine covered the entire spike protein, and the dominant responses were in regions 160-218 and 743-854. Participants were mostly white British, with more females than males. The authors suggested clonal diversity may have been underestimated.

The sample's time point label, in plain terms: baseline before first vaccination. Vaccinee samples were obtained from the UK trials COV001 and COV002, which included a single-blind randomized controlled phase 2/3 trial of AZD1222 (ChAdOx1 nCoV-19) in healthy adults. For TCRbeta chain sequencing, PBMC samples were collected from trial participants at day 0 and at day 28 after the second dose. As to this clone: Its antigen is unknown. There are no base qualities to consult, and no much larger clone falls within one base.

The CDR3 regions of human TCRbeta chains were subjected to immunosequencing. Per the source publication's procedure: Repertoire TCRs were checked for matches against a reference library of SARS-CoV-2-specific TCRs that had been generated using the MIRA antigen-specificity platform. Breadth meant the fraction of unique TCRs that were SARS-CoV-2-associated, whereas depth meant the fraction of total T cells that were SARS-CoV-2-associated. Using the MIRA data, each spike-specific TCR was assigned both to the spike region to which the TCR was reactive and to a CD4 or CD8 class. Log10-transformed breadth and depth values were compared by one-way ANOVA with Sidak's multiple comparisons tests. TCRdb carries this immuneACCESS record with in-frame sequences only. Its versions omit some clonotypes, under half of them owing to an unresolved V gene in the studies checked, with the rest unexplained. V and J calls and clone size are as listed in that table; D and trimming were resolved from the DNA. Recorded for this sample are roughly 150,000 clones; 92% of them occurred a single time. The biggest ten clones account for 1.6% of the sample.

Including the terminal cysteine and phenylalanine, the CDR3 comprises 17 residues. Of the read, only the CDR3 DNA is kept; its 51 bases are in frame from base 1. According to the germline V gene, CDR1 reads SGHTA and CDR2 reads FQGNSA. The junction carries 14 bases between V and J, which are trimmed by 5 bases and 0 bases respectively. The source is an adult in good health. In this chain, TRBV7-2 is recombined with TRBJ2-6; the D region possibly corresponds to TRBD2 (5 bases align). Sample: peripheral blood, taken on day 0 of AZD1222 vaccination. The DNA reads TGTGCCAGCAGCCCCCAAGGAGGCCGCTCTGGGGCCAACGTCCTGACTTTC. Its coded protein is CASSPQGGRSGANVLTF.